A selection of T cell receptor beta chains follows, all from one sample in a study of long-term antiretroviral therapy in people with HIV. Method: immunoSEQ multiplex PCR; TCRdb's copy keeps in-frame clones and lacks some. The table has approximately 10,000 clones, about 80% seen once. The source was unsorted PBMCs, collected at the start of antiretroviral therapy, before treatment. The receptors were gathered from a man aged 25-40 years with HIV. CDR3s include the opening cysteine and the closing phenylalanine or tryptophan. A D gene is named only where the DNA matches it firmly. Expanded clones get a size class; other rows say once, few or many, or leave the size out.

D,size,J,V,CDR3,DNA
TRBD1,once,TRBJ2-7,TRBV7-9,CASSLDREVQYF,TGTGCCAGCAGCCTGGACAGGGAAGTGCAGTACTTC
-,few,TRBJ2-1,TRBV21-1,CASSKGLAESSYNEQFF,TGTGCCAGCAGCAAAGGACTAGCGGAGAGCTCCTACAATGAGCAGTTCTTC
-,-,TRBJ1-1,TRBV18,CASSPPGGTNTEAFF,TGTGCCAGCTCACCCCCCGGGGGCACGAACACTGAAGCTTTCTTT
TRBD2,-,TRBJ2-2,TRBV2,CASSEWAGDTGELFF,TGTGCCAGCAGTGAATGGGCGGGGGACACCGGGGAGCTGTTTTTT
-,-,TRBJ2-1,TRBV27,CASRLNNEQFF,TGTGCCAGCCGACTAAACAATGAGCAGTTCTTC
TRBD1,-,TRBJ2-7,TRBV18,CASSWGQTFDEQYF,TGTGCCAGCTCATGGGGACAGACCTTTGACGAGCAGTACTTC
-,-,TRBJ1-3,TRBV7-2,CASSLVGVPGNTIYF,TGTGCCAGCAGCTTAGTGGGGGTGCCTGGAAACACCATATATTTT
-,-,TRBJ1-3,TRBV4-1,CASSQDILGNTIYF,TGCGCCAGCAGCCAAGATATCCTGGGAAACACCATATATTTT
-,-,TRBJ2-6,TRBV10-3,CAYGDGPGANVLTF,TGTGCCTACGGCGACGGACCTGGGGCCAACGTCCTGACTTTC
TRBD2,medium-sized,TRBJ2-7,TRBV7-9,CASSLAPGRADYEQYF,TGTGCCAGCAGCTTAGCACCGGGGAGGGCTGACTACGAGCAGTACTTC
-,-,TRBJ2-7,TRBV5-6,CASSFQTVYEQYF,TGTGCCAGCAGCTTCCAAACAGTCTACGAGCAGTACTTC
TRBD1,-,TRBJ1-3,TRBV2,CASSGQGFGNTIYF,TGTGCCAGCAGTGGACAGGGTTTTGGAAACACCATATATTTT
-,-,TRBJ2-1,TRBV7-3,CASSSQGNEQFF,TGTGCCAGCAGCTCTCAGGGGAATGAGCAGTTCTTC
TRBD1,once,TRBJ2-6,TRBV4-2,CASSQWTGAGANVLTF,TGTGCCAGCAGCCAATGGACAGGGGCTGGGGCCAACGTCCTGACTTTC
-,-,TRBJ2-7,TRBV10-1,CASSRDPSSYEQYF,TGCGCCAGCTCCCGGGACCCTAGCTCCTACGAGCAGTACTTC
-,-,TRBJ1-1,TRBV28,CASSLIGMNTEAFF,TGTGCCAGCAGTCTAATAGGGATGAACACTGAAGCTTTCTTT
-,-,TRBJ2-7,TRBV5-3,CARSLAYNYEQYF,TGTGCCAGAAGCCTTGCTTATAACTACGAGCAGTACTTC
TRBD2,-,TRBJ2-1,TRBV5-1,CASSFSPSGGARNEQFF,TGCGCCAGCAGCTTCTCCCCTAGCGGGGGGGCTCGGAATGAGCAGTTCTTC
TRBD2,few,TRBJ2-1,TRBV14,CASSPRTSGSSQFIEQFF,TGTGCCAGCAGCCCCAGGACTAGCGGGAGTTCGCAATTCATTGAGCAGTTCTTC
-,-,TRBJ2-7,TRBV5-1,CASSYSLGRPRDEQYF,TGCGCCAGCAGCTACTCCCTTGGGCGCCCTCGGGACGAGCAGTACTTC
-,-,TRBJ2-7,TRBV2,CASSDPGRGSYEQYF,TGTGCCAGCAGTGATCCGGGACGCGGCTCCTACGAGCAGTACTTC
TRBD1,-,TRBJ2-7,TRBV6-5,CASRGDSSYEQYF,TGTGCCAGCAGGGGGGACAGCTCCTACGAGCAGTACTTC
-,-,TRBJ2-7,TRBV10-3,CAISESQNTYEQYF,TGTGCCATCAGTGAGTCCCAGAATACCTACGAGCAGTACTTC
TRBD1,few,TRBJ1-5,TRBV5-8,CASRYDRGNQPQHF,TGTGCCAGCAGATATGACAGGGGCAATCAGCCCCAGCATTTT
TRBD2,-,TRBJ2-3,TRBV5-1,CASSHGLAGGTDTQYF,TGCGCCAGCAGCCACGGACTAGCGGGGGGCACAGATACGCAGTATTTT
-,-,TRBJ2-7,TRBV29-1,CSVERGGYEQYF,TGCAGCGTTGAAAGGGGAGGCTACGAGCAGTACTTC
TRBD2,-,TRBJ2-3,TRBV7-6,CASSVTSGGPDTQYF,TGTGCCAGCAGCGTAACTAGCGGGGGACCAGATACGCAGTATTTT
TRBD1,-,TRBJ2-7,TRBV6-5,CASSYQGQGAYEQYF,TGTGCCAGCAGTTACCAGGGACAGGGTGCTTACGAGCAGTACTTC
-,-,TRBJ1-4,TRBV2,CASAEMRQLGVGKLFF,TGTGCCAGCGCCGAGATGAGACAGCTTGGAGTAGGGAAACTGTTTTTT
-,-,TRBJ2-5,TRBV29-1,CSVGVSKETQYF,TGCAGCGTTGGGGTCTCCAAAGAGACCCAGTACTTC
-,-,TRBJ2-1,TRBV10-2,CASGFEGGVLNEQFF,TGCGCCAGCGGATTTGAAGGAGGGGTTCTGAATGAGCAGTTCTTC
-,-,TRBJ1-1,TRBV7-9,CASSLPVGGAPEAFF,TGTGCCAGCAGCCTCCCGGTGGGGGGCGCGCCCGAAGCTTTCTTT
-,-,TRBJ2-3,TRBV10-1,CASSESRTGILSQYF,TGCGCCAGCAGTGAGTCGAGAACGGGAATTCTATCGCAGTATTTT
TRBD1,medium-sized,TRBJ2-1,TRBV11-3,CASSDTGQEVPFF,TGTGCCAGCAGCGATACCGGACAGGAGGTTCCGTTCTTC
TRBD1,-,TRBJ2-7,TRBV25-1,CASSEPGQSYEQYF,TGTGCCAGCAGTGAGCCGGGACAGTCCTACGAGCAGTACTTC
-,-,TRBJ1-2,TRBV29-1,CSGPAQNNYGYTF,TGCAGCGGCCCAGCACAGAATAACTATGGCTACACCTTC
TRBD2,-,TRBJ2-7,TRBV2,CAGGSGTYEQYF,TGTGCCGGTGGTAGCGGGACATACGAGCAGTACTTC
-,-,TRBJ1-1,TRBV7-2,CASSFGTEAFF,TGTGCCAGCAGCTTTGGGACTGAAGCTTTCTTT
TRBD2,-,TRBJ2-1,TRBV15,CATSKTSGGANEQFF,TGTGCCACCAGCAAGACTAGCGGGGGGGCCAATGAGCAGTTCTTC
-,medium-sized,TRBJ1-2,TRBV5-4,CASSQGRQGNYGYTF,TGTGCCAGCAGCCAAGGGAGGCAGGGGAACTATGGCTACACCTTC
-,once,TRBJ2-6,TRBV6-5,CASRGGPGANVLTF,TGTGCCAGCAGAGGGGGGCCTGGGGCCAACGTCCTGACTTTC
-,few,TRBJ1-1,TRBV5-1,CASSLAVNTEAFF,TGCGCCAGCAGCTTGGCAGTGAACACTGAAGCTTTCTTT
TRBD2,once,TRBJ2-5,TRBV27,CASSLLGLAETQYF,TGTGCCAGCAGTTTGTTGGGACTAGCAGAGACCCAGTACTTC
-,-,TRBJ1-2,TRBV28,CASTRTDYGYTF,TGTGCCAGCACTCGGACAGACTATGGCTACACCTTC
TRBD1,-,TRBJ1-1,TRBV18,CASSPQGGTEAFF,TGTGCCAGCTCCCCTCAGGGGGGCACTGAAGCTTTCTTT
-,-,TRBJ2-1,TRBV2,CASRTQDVEQFF,TGTGCCAGCAGGACCCAGGACGTGGAGCAGTTCTTC
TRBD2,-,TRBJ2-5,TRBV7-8,CASSFPSGVQETQYF,TGTGCCAGCAGCTTCCCTAGCGGGGTACAAGAGACCCAGTACTTC
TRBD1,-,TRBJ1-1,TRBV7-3,CASSLRGGESFF,TGTGCCAGCAGCTTAAGAGGGGGCGAGTCTTTCTTT
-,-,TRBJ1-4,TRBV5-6,CASTILGGMTDEKLFF,TGTGCCAGCACCATTTTGGGCGGGATGACGGATGAAAAACTGTTTTTT
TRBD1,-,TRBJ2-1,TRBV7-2,CASSRGQGIFGEQFF,TGTGCCAGCAGTCGGGGACAGGGGATTTTTGGTGAGCAGTTCTTC
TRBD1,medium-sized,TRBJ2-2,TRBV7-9,CASRLEDRDPTGELFF,TGTGCCAGCAGGTTGGAGGACAGGGACCCCACCGGGGAGCTGTTTTTT
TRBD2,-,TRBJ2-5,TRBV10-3,CAISGGLAGGGPETQYF,TGTGCCATCAGTGGGGGGCTAGCGGGAGGGGGTCCGGAGACCCAGTACTTC
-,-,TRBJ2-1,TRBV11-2,CASSSVDGGSYNEQFF,TGTGCCAGCAGCTCAGTCGACGGGGGCTCCTACAATGAGCAGTTCTTC
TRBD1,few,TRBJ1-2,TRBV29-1,CSVGTTGENYGYTF,TGCAGCGTCGGTACTACAGGGGAGAACTATGGCTACACCTTC
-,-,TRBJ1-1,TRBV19,CASSPPPNTEAFF,TGTGCCAGTAGTCCCCCACCGAACACTGAAGCTTTCTTT